This TCR beta chain was identified in a study of blood T cell repertoires in COVID-19. After removal of 7 bases from V and 5 bases from J, the junction contained 7 bases not matched to a gene. Germline CDR1 reads SNHLY; CDR2 reads FYNNEI. The CDR3 consists of 15 residues. Generated by immunoSEQ multiplex PCR, the TCRdb table keeps only in-frame clones and is missing some. The sample yields hundreds of thousands of clones, about 90% seen once. Sequences were obtained from PBMCs or T cells enriched from blood (not recorded which). This chain connects TRBV2 to TRBJ1-6; 8 nucleotides match TRBD1. The TCR comes from a woman aged 25 to 39 who had recovered from COVID-19. The CDR3 sequence is CASTQDRVNNSPLHF. Here the CDR3 DNA reads TGTGCCAGCACCCAGGACAGGGTCAATAATTCACCCCTCCACTTT. The full variable domain, with the rest looked up from reference TRBV2 and TRBJ1-6, is EPEVTQTPSHQVTQMGQEVILRCVPISNHLYFYWYRQILGQKVEFLVSFYNNEISEKSEIFDDQFSVERPDGSNFTLKIRSTKLEDSAMYFCASTQDRVNNSPLHFGNGTRLTVT.